This T cell receptor beta chain was captured by sequencing in a study of blood T cell repertoires in COVID-19. Study overall: Specimens from acute and convalescent COVID-19 originated in the United States, Italy and Spain. The cDNA or gDNA used as material had been derived from T cells, B-cell-depleted T cells, or PBMCs.

CDR3 length equals 14 residues. The germline gives CDR1 MNHEY, CDR2 SVGAGI. V was clipped by 2 bases and J by 0 bases, with 8 bases between them. As processed by the authors: Estimates of nucleated cell counts were drawn from the amplification of reference gene primers. Generated by immunoSEQ multiplex PCR, the TCRdb table keeps only in-frame clones and is missing some. V and J calls and clone size are copied from that table; D and trimming were computed from the DNA. The table includes approximately 240,000 clones, approximately 84% detected once. The sequence was obtained from a young woman who had recovered from COVID-19. Sample: peripheral blood. V usage is TRBV6-5 and J usage is TRBJ2-7; D not resolved. CDR3 sequence reads: CASSYQYDSYEQYF. The CDR3 DNA reads as TGTGCCAGCAGTTACCAGTACGACTCCTACGAGCAGTACTTC.